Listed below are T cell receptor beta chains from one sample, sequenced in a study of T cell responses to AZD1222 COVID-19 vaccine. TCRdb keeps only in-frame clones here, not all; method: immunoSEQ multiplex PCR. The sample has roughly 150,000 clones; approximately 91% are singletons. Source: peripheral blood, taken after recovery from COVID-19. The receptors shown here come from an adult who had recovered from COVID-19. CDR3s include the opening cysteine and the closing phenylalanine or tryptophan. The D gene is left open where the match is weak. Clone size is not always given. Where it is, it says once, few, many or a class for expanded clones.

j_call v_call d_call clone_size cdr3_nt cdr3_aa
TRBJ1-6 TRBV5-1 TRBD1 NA TGCGCCAGCAGCTCCCAATCTCGACAGGGAAACTCACCCCTCCACTTT CASSSQSRQGNSPLHF
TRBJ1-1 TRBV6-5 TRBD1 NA TGTGCCAGCGCCCCGGACAGGGGCGACACTGAAGCTTTCTTT CASAPDRGDTEAFF
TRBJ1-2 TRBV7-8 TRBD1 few TGTGCCAGCAGTTTGGGACAGGGGGTGGGTGGCTACACCTTC CASSLGQGVGGYTF
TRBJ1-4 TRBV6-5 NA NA TGTGCCAGGCGGGACACTCGAAGGGTGCGTGAAAAACTGTTTTTT CARRDTRRVREKLFF
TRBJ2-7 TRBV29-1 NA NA TGCAGCGTTGAAATAGGTACCTACGAGCAGTACTTC CSVEIGTYEQYF
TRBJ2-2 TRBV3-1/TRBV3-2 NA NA TGTGCCAGCAGCCCCCGCCGACAGACGAACACCGGGGAGCTGTTTTTT CASSPRRQTNTGELFF
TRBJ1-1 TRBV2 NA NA TGTGCCAGCAGTGTAGCGGCCAGGGATGGTGAAGCTTTCTTT CASSVAARDGEAFF
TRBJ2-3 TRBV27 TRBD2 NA TGTGCCAGCAGGAGCGGGAGTAGGTCAGATACGCAGTATTTT CASRSGSRSDTQYF
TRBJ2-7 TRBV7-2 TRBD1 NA TGTGCCAGTAGAGCAACAGGGGCCGAGCAGTACTTC CASRATGAEQYF
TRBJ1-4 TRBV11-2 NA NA TGTGCCAGCAGCTTATTGGCAGGAAATGAAAAACTGTTTTTT CASSLLAGNEKLFF
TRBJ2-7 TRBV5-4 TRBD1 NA TGTGCCAGCAGCATGCCCGGGACAGGTGTCTACGAGCAGTACTTC CASSMPGTGVYEQYF
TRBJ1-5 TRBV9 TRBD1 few TGTGCCAGCAGCAAAACTTCGATGACAGGGGGTGGTCAGCCCCAGCATTTT CASSKTSMTGGGQPQHF
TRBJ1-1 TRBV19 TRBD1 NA TGTGCCAGTAGTATAAGGACAGGGGGGGCGAACACTGAAGCTTTCTTT CASSIRTGGANTEAFF
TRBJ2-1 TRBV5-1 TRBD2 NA TGCGCCAGCAGGGCTAGCGGGAGGGAAGATGAGCAGTTCTTC CASRASGREDEQFF
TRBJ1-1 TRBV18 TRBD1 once TGTGCCAGCTCACCAAGCGGACAGGTGGACACTGAAGCTTTCTTT CASSPSGQVDTEAFF
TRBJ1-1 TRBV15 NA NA TGTGCCACCAGCAGAGAAGCAGGACGCACTGAAGCTTTCTTT CATSREAGRTEAFF
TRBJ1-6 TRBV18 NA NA TGTGCCAGCTCACCACTGCAGGGTAAAAATTCACCCCTCCACTTT CASSPLQGKNSPLHF
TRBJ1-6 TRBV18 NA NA TGTGCCAGCTCACGGGCGAATTCACCCCTCCACTTT CASSRANSPLHF
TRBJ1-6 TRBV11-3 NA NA TGTGCCAGCAGACTTTGGGAACAGGAGGGGGTTTATAATTCACCCCTCCACTTT CASRLWEQEGVYNSPLHF
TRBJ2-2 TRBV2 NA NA TGTGCCAGCAGTAGGCAGGGGAGCACCGGGGAGCTGTTTTTT CASSRQGSTGELFF
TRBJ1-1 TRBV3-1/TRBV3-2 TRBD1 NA TGTGCCAGCAGCCAGAAGACAGGGATAAACACTGAAGCTTTCTTT CASSQKTGINTEAFF
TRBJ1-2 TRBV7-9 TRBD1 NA TGTGCCAGCAGCTTAACCCCTAGGGGGGACAGGCCCTATGGCTACACCTTC CASSLTPRGDRPYGYTF
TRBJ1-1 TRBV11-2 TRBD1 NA TGTGCCAGCAGCTCTCTCCGGACAGGGGGTTCTGAAGCTTTCTTT CASSSLRTGGSEAFF
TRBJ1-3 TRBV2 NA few TGTGCCAGCGGGCCGGAAGGGGTCTTCTCTGGAAACACCATATATTTT CASGPEGVFSGNTIYF
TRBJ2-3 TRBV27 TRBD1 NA TGTGCCAGCAGTGGGACAGCCCCAGATACGCAGTATTTT CASSGTAPDTQYF
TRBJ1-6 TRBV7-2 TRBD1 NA TGTGCCAGCACCCTGGGACAGCCTAATTCACCCCTCCACTTT CASTLGQPNSPLHF
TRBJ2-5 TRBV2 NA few TGTGCCAGCAGTGATTTTGTTAAGGCTAACCAAGAGACCCAGTACTTC CASSDFVKANQETQYF
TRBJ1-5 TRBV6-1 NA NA TGTGCCAGCAGTGAACGACAGGCATATAGCAATCAGCCCCAGCATTTT CASSERQAYSNQPQHF
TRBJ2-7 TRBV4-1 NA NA TGCGCCAGCAGCCAAGGAGCGGCAGGGTTCTCCTACGAGCAGTACTTC CASSQGAAGFSYEQYF
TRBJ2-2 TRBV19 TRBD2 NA TGTGCCAGTAGTGCCCGGGGGGGCGGGACCGGGGAGCTGTTTTTT CASSARGGGTGELFF
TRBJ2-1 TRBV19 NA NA TGTGCCAGTAGTTTGGACCTAGGATCCTACAATGAGCAGTTCTTC CASSLDLGSYNEQFF
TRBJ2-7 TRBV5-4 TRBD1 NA TGTGCCAGCAGCTTAAACGGACAGGGCTACGAGCAGTACTTC CASSLNGQGYEQYF
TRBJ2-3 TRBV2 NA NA TGTGCCAGCAGCCCCTGGACTGGGGGCACAGATACGCAGTATTTT CASSPWTGGTDTQYF
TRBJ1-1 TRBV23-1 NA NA TGCGCCAGCAGTCAATGTGGGGAACTGAACACTGAAGCTTTCTTT CASSQCGELNTEAFF
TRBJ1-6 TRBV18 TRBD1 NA TGTGCCAGCTCACCACGGACAGGGACTAACTCACCCCTCCACTTT CASSPRTGTNSPLHF
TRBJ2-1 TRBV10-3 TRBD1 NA TGTGCCATCCCGGAGGTCCCGGGACAGAACTACAATGAGCAGTTCTTC CAIPEVPGQNYNEQFF
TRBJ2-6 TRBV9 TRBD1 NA TGTGCCAGCAGCACGGACAGGGGGCTTGTTGGGGCCAACGTCCTGACTTTC CASSTDRGLVGANVLTF